This entry lists 21 T cell receptor beta chains sequenced from one sample in a study of T cell responses to AZD1222 COVID-19 vaccine. This table comes from immunoSEQ multiplex PCR, and its TCRdb copy is limited to in-frame clones, with some not included. This sample has 140,000 or so clones, with more than 75% found just once. This specimen consisted of peripheral blood, obtained 28 days after the second AZD1222 dose. The receptors were sampled from an adult who received the AZD1222 COVID-19 vaccine.

The rearrangement uses TRBV7-8 and TRBJ2-1; tentative D call: TRBD2 (7 bases). Germline V CDR1 and CDR2: SGHVS, FQNEAQ. Trimming took 6 bases from V and 13 from J, leaving 16 bases between them. The CDR3 sequence is 12 residues long. CDR3 residues: CASRRPSGGQFF. The CDR3 DNA is TGTGCCAGCAGACGCCCCTCGGGGGGCCAGTTCTTC.

V and J are TRBV6-1 and TRBJ1-5; D not resolved. V was trimmed by 3 bases and J by 11 bases, leaving 11 bases between them. The CDR3 sequence is 12 residues long. Germline V CDR1 and CDR2: MNHNS, SASEGT. The CDR3 loop reads CASSDRGLAQHF. The CDR3, as DNA: TGTGCCAGCAGTGATAGAGGACTGGCCCAGCATTTT.

V is TRBV11-2 and J is TRBJ1-5; perhaps TRBD1 as D (5 bases). V dropped 3 bases and J dropped 5 bases, with 8 bases sitting between them. The CDR3 has 13 residues. CDR1 and CDR2 (germline): SGHAT, FQNNGV. CDR3: CASSFQGHQPQHF. For the CDR3, the DNA is TGTGCCAGCAGCTTTCAGGGACATCAGCCCCAGCATTTT.

The chain is built from TRBV19 and TRBJ1-5, with a tentative D call TRBD1 (6 bases). The CDR3 is 15 amino acids. CDR1 and CDR2 (germline): LNHDA, SQIVND (reference sequence). Trimming took 2 bases from V and 2 from J, leaving 10 bases between them. The CDR3, as DNA: TGTGCCAGTAGTATAACAGGGTCCCGCAATCAGCCCCAGCATTTT. Translating it yields CASSITGSRNQPQHF.

This clone appeared a few times. The chain carries TRBV27 and TRBJ2-7, with D possibly called TRBD1 or TRBD2 (5 bases each). The CDR3 contains 15 residues. V was pared by 7 bases and J by 0 bases, with 16 bases between. Per germline, CDR1 MNHEY and CDR2 SMNVEV (reference sequence). The CDR3 sequence: CASTWDLDLSYEQYF. CDR3 DNA: TGTGCCAGCACCTGGGACCTCGACCTCTCCTACGAGCAGTACTTC.

This chain links TRBV19 with TRBJ2-6, with no clear D. The CDR3 extends over 17 amino acids. Germline V CDR1 and CDR2: LNHDA, SQIVND (reference sequence). V gave up 4 bases and J gave up 5 bases, with 18 bases separating them. The CDR3 nucleotides are TGTGCCAGTAGTAAGATACCCCCGGGTGAGTGGGCCAACGTCCTGACTTTC. It encodes CASSKIPPGEWANVLTF.

In its sample, this clone was seen once. CDR3 DNA: TGTGCCAGCCATTTGGGTTCAACTGGGACCCAGTACTTC. It specifies CASHLGSTGTQYF. The chain links TRBV28 to TRBJ2-5; no reliable D call. The germline V gene encodes CDR1 MDHEN and CDR2 SYDVKM. The CDR3 contains 13 residues. V was clipped by 8 bases and J by 7 bases, with 17 bases between them. The full variable domain, completed using reference TRBV28 and TRBJ2-5, is DVKVTQSSRYLVKRTGEKVFLECVQDMDHENMFWYRQDPGLGLRLIYFSYDVKMKEKGDIPEGYSVSREKKERFSLILESASTNQTSMYLCASHLGSTGTQYFGPGTRLLVL.

The gene calls are TRBV29-1 and TRBJ2-7; D may be TRBD1 (6 bases). V lost 0 bases, J lost 0 bases, and 18 bases lay in between. The CDR3 is 17 amino acids. The germline V gene encodes CDR1 SQVTM and CDR2 ANQGSEA. The CDR3 loop is CSVEEIRPGALSYEQYF. The CDR3 bases are TGCAGCGTTGAAGAAATCCGGCCAGGGGCCCTCTCCTACGAGCAGTACTTC.

The chain combines TRBV19 with TRBJ1-5; maybe TRBD1 (6 bases). Trimming took 7 bases from V and 4 from J, leaving 20 bases between them. This CDR3 has 16 residues. Per germline, CDR1 LNHDA and CDR2 SQIVND (reference sequence). Here the CDR3 reads CASKLWGQEANQPQHF. The DNA of the CDR3 is TGTGCCAGTAAATTGTGGGGGCAGGAGGCGAATCAGCCCCAGCATTTT.

The chain is built from TRBV7-2 and TRBJ2-4; 7 bases match TRBD2. This CDR3 has 15 residues. Germline V gives CDR1 SGHTA, CDR2 FQGNSA. After removal of 4 bases from V and 3 bases from J, the junction contained 6 bases not matched to a gene. CDR3 amino acids: CASSSQTGGKNIQYF. The CDR3 coding sequence is TGTGCCAGCAGCTCTCAGACGGGGGGCAAAAACATTCAGTACTTC.

This rearrangement joins TRBV11-2 to TRBJ2-7, with TRBD1 matching 10 bases. The CDR3 length is 14 residues. CDR1 and CDR2 from the germline V gene are SGHAT and FQNNGV. Trimming at V came to 8 bases and at J to 6 bases, leaving 10 bases not matched to a gene. The CDR3 DNA is TGTGCCAGCGGATCGGGACAGGGGAGCTCCGAGCAGTACTTC. This gives the protein CASGSGQGSSEQYF.

The V and J genes are TRBV9 and TRBJ1-2, with D perhaps matching TRBD1 (5 bases). The CDR3 is 15 amino acids. Trimming stripped 4 bases from V and 2 bases from J, with 15 bases between. The V gene's germline CDR1 is SGDLS and CDR2 YYNGEE. CDR3 coding DNA: TGTGCCAGCAGCCCCACCTGGGGGGACAACTATGGCTACACCTTC. Translation gives CASSPTWGDNYGYTF.

The V gene is TRBV15, the J gene TRBJ2-3, with 10 bases that match TRBD2. In germline, CDR1 is LNHNV, CDR2 YYDKDF (reference sequence). J was trimmed by 1 base and V by 1 base; bases with no gene match: 5. The CDR3 sequence is 17 residues long. As DNA, the CDR3 is TGTGCCACCAGCAGAGGTGGGACTAGCGCTCGCACAGATACGCAGTATTTT. Protein: CATSRGGTSARTDTQYF.

This chain connects TRBV7-3 to TRBJ1-4, with D perhaps TRBD1 (5 bases). There are 15 residues in the CDR3. Germline CDR1 SGHTA, CDR2 FQGTGA. The V and J ends lost 3 bases and 8 bases respectively, with 16 bases between them. The CDR3, as DNA: TGTGCCAGCAGCTTGTCCGGGACTATAGGGGAAAAACTGTTTTTT. Its protein is CASSLSGTIGEKLFF.

V usage is TRBV28 and J usage is TRBJ2-3; TRBD1 is a possible D gene (6 bases). This CDR3 is 15 amino acids long. The germline gives CDR1 MDHEN, CDR2 SYDVKM. V lost 6 bases, J lost 2 bases, and 15 bases lay in between. In DNA form, the CDR3 reads TGTGCCAGCAGCCTACAGGGCCCCCTCACAGATACGCAGTATTTT. Translating it yields CASSLQGPLTDTQYF.

The chain joins TRBV27 to TRBJ2-3, with 7 bases aligning to TRBD2. CDR3 length: 17 residues. Germline V lookup: CDR1 MNHEY, CDR2 SMNVEV (reference sequence). Trimming took 0 bases from V and 0 from J; bases not matched to a gene: 6. CDR3 protein: CASSLSPGTISTDTQYF. The CDR3 DNA is TGTGCCAGCAGTTTATCTCCAGGGACTATTAGCACAGATACGCAGTATTTT.

The CDR3 DNA reads TGTGCCAGGAGCAGAGGATGGGGACAGCTTTTCTCTGGAAACACCATATATTTT. It codes for CARSRGWGQLFSGNTIYF. This sequence joins TRBV11-3 and TRBJ1-3; 7 nucleotides align to TRBD1. Per germline, CDR1 SGHNT and CDR2 YENEEA. CDR3 length equals 18 residues. Trimming removed 9 bases from V and 0 bases from J; junction bases left unmatched: 17.

There are a few counts of this clone. The chain employs TRBV7-6 and TRBJ2-7; 11 bases match TRBD2. There are 14 residues in the CDR3. Germline V lookup: CDR1 SGHVS, CDR2 FNYEAQ. Trimming at V came to 5 bases and at J to 7 bases, leaving 7 bases not matched to a gene. The CDR3 region is CASSQVLAGDEQYF. The CDR3, as DNA: TGTGCCAGCAGCCAAGTACTAGCGGGAGATGAGCAGTACTTC. Full variable domain (remainder filled in from reference TRBV7-6 and TRBJ2-7): GAGVSQSPRYKVTKRGQDVALRCDPISGHVSLYWYRQALGQGPEFLTYFNYEAQQDKSGLPNDRFSAERPEGSISTLTIQRTEQRDSAMYRCASSQVLAGDEQYFGPGTRLTVT.

This clone was seen only a few times. J is TRBJ1-2 and V is TRBV4-2; 7 bases map to TRBD1. CDR3 length: 16 amino acids. Germline values: CDR1 LGHNA, CDR2 YNFKEQ. Losses at the gene ends were 0 bases for V and 7 bases for J; bases not matched to a gene: 11. DNA of the CDR3: TGTGCCAGCAGCCAAGATGGTGTCAGGGGGGGAGGTGGCTACACCTTC. It codes for CASSQDGVRGGGGYTF.

This clone was picked up a small number of times. The chain recombines TRBV11-2 with TRBJ1-2, with no clear D. Trimming left V 5 bases short and J 4 bases short, with 8 bases between. Germline V gene lookup returns CDR1 SGHAT and CDR2 FQNNGV. The CDR3 runs 12 residues. CDR3 residues: CASSGNSYGYTF. The CDR3 DNA reads TGTGCCAGCAGCGGAAACAGCTATGGCTACACCTTC. Drawing the rest from reference TRBV11-2 and TRBJ1-2, the complete variable domain is EAGVAQSPRYKIIEKRQSVAFWCNPISGHATLYWYQQILGQGPKLLIQFQNNGVVDDSQLPKDRFSAERLKGVDSTLKIQPAKLEDSAVYLCASSGNSYGYTFGSGTRLTVV.

V usage is TRBV3-1 (or the pseudogene TRBV3-2) and J usage is TRBJ1-6, with D maybe TRBD1 (5 bases). The germline V gene encodes CDR1 LGHDT and CDR2 YNNKEL (reference sequence). V was trimmed by 4 bases and J by 7 bases, leaving 11 bases between them. The CDR3 has 14 amino acids. CDR3 DNA: TGTGCCAGCAGCCCTCAGGAGGGGAATTCACCCCTCCACTTT. This encodes CASSPQEGNSPLHF.